A single sample is the source of the 18 T cell receptor beta chains below, sequenced in a study of Ad26.COV2.S vaccination and SARS-CoV-2 variants. Treatment meaning: around 19 received Ad26.COV2.S at low or high dose, single or two shots; about 5 received placebo; per-sample allocation not given. Sample collection was performed on day 63 after the first vaccine or placebo injection. The protocol was immunoSEQ multiplex PCR, while the TCRdb copy is restricted to in-frame clones and leaves out a portion. Of around 300,000 clones listed, about 87% are singletons. The sequenced sample was peripheral blood, obtained in a trial of Ad26.COV2.S vaccine versus placebo. The receptor source for this set is a person between 18 and 65 years old who received the Ad26.COV2.S COVID-19 vaccine or a placebo.

The rearrangement uses TRBV7-2 and TRBJ1-5, with TRBD1 matching over 12 bases. V lost 3 bases to trimming and J lost 7 bases; unmatched junction nucleotides: 7. There are 16 residues in the CDR3. The germline V gene encodes CDR1 SGHTA and CDR2 FQGNSA. Written as DNA, the CDR3 is TGTGCCAGCAGCTTGCTGGGACAGGGGGCGCGGCAGCCCCAGCATTTT. Residues: CASSLLGQGARQPQHF.

The chain has TRBV5-4 and TRBJ1-5; D gene unclear. Per the germline V gene, CDR1 is SGHNT and CDR2 is YYREEE (reference sequence). Trimming stripped 0 bases from V and 5 bases from J, with 6 bases between. The CDR3 covers 13 residues. CDR3 residues: CASSLDPDQPQHF. The CDR3 coding sequence is TGTGCCAGCAGCTTGGACCCCGATCAGCCCCAGCATTTT. Based on the CDR3 plus reference TRBV5-4 and TRBJ1-5, the full variable domain is ETGVTQSPTHLIKTRGQQVTLRCSSQSGHNTVSWYQQALGQGPQFIFQYYREEENGRGNFPPRFSGLQFPNYSSELNVNALELDDSALYLCASSLDPDQPQHFGDGTRLSIL.

V and J are TRBV15 and TRBJ2-7; no reliable D call. Germline CDR1 and CDR2: LNHNV and YYDKDF (reference sequence). This CDR3 is built from 14 residues. V was trimmed by 3 bases and J by 6 bases, leaving 15 bases between them. Written as DNA, the CDR3 is TGTGCCACCAGCAGCCAGTACGCCCTTTCCGAGCAGTACTTC. This translates into CATSSQYALSEQYF. The whole variable domain, remainder taken from reference TRBV15 and TRBJ2-7, is DAMVIQNPRYQVTQFGKPVTLSCSQTLNHNVMYWYQQKSSQAPKLLFHYYDKDFNNEADTPDNFQSRRPNTSFCFLDIRSPGLGDTAMYLCATSSQYALSEQYFGPGTRLTVT.

The chain employs TRBV6-1 and TRBJ1-1; D unclear. CDR1 is MNHNS and CDR2 is SASEGT in the germline V gene. This CDR3 has 12 residues. The V end lost 3 bases, the J end lost 8 bases, and 10 bases lay between the germline ends. The CDR3 bases are TGTGCCAGCAGTGACAGGTACGCCGAAGCTTTCTTT. This translates into CASSDRYAEAFF.

The chain couples TRBV11-3 to TRBJ2-5, with a tentative D call TRBD1 (7 bases). This CDR3 spans 13 amino acids. CDR1 is SGHNT and CDR2 is YENEEA in the germline V gene. Trimming cost V 5 bases and J 4 bases, with 11 bases left between them. The CDR3 here is CASSQGGSETQYF. CDR3 in DNA: TGTGCCAGCAGCCAGGGGGGTTCAGAGACCCAGTACTTC.

This clone came up once. The V call is TRBV28, the J call TRBJ2-7; 7 bases line up with TRBD1. V gave up 2 bases and J gave up 2 bases; unmatched junction bases: 6. Germline CDR1 MDHEN, CDR2 SYDVKM. The CDR3 length is 15 residues. The CDR3 sequence: CASSLTRTGAYEQYF. The CDR3 DNA follows: TGTGCCAGCAGTTTAACCCGGACAGGAGCCTACGAGCAGTACTTC. Together with reference TRBV28 and TRBJ2-7, the CDR3 gives the full variable domain: DVKVTQSSRYLVKRTGEKVFLECVQDMDHENMFWYRQDPGLGLRLIYFSYDVKMKEKGDIPEGYSVSREKKERFSLILESASTNQTSMYLCASSLTRTGAYEQYFGPGTRLTVT.

V and J are TRBV6-2 or TRBV6-3 and TRBJ2-2; TRBD2 matches at 7 bases. Germline assignment: CDR1 MNHEY and CDR2 SVGEGT. Unmatched junction bases numbered 6, after V lost 4 bases and J lost 1 base. The CDR3 has 16 amino acids. In DNA, the CDR3 is TGTGCCAGCAGTTTAGACCGGGGGGTGAACACCGGGGAGCTGTTTTTT. Encoded protein: CASSLDRGVNTGELFF.

The genes are TRBV6-5 and TRBJ1-2, with D unresolved. With 7 bases removed from V and 2 bases from J, the gap between germline ends came to 17 bases. The CDR3 has 15 amino acids. CDR1 and CDR2 (germline): MNHEY, SVGAGI. CDR3 region: CASTPNLPLNYGYTF. The CDR3, as DNA: TGTGCCAGCACCCCAAATCTTCCCCTAAACTATGGCTACACCTTC.

The V call is TRBV4-1, the J call TRBJ2-7; 13 bases line up with TRBD2. V trimming: 5 bases; J trimming: 4 bases; junction bases outside the gene matches: 5. Per germline, CDR1 MGHRA and CDR2 YSYEKL. The CDR3 covers 15 residues. This CDR3 reads CASSVTSGGRYEQYF. CDR3 sequence (DNA): TGCGCCAGCAGCGTGACTAGCGGGGGGCGGTACGAGCAGTACTTC.

The genes are TRBV7-6 and TRBJ2-7, with D possibly matching TRBD1 (6 bases). V was shortened by 3 bases and J by 6 bases, with 21 bases between the two germline ends. The CDR3 extends over 16 amino acids. Germline assignment: CDR1 SGHVS and CDR2 FNYEAQ. CDR3 bases: TGTGCCAGCAGCTTTTTAGACCGTACACAGGGTAGCGAGCAGTACTTC. As protein: CASSFLDRTQGSEQYF.

The chain has TRBV10-3 and TRBJ1-2; maybe TRBD1 (5 bases). V shed 4 bases and J shed 4 bases, with 10 bases lying between them. This CDR3 is built from 13 residues. Germline V gene data show CDR1 as ENHRY and CDR2 as SYGVKD. CDR3 amino acids: CAISGTGLYGYTF. The CDR3 nucleotides are TGTGCCATCAGTGGTACAGGACTCTATGGCTACACCTTC.

The chain recombines TRBV11-2 with TRBJ2-7; 9 nucleotides align to TRBD1. The CDR3 loop spans 16 amino acids. With V trimmed by 2 bases and J by 2 bases, 7 bases remained unmatched. Germline-derived CDR1 and CDR2 are SGHAT and FQNNGV. The CDR3 region has the DNA TGTGCCAGCAGCTTATTATTAGGGACAGGGCCCTACGAGCAGTACTTC. It encodes CASSLLLGTGPYEQYF.

The CDR3, as DNA: TGTGCCAGCAGCATGGGGGATACAACTAATGAAAAACTGTTTTTT. Its protein is CASSMGDTTNEKLFF. The chain links TRBV5-5 to TRBJ1-4, with D perhaps TRBD1 (5 bases). The CDR3 sequence is 15 residues long. CDR1 and CDR2 from the germline V gene are SGHKS and YYEKEE (reference sequence). V lost 4 bases to trimming and J lost 0 bases, with 10 bases between them.

The chain links TRBV6-6 to TRBJ1-5; D remains unclear. This CDR3 has 16 amino acids. Germline loops: CDR1 MNHNY, CDR2 SVGAGI (reference sequence). Deletions cut 2 bases from V and 2 bases from J, with 13 bases between. The CDR3 nucleotides are TGTGCCAGCAGTTACCCGACGGAAGTGGGCAATCAGCCCCAGCATTTT. It encodes CASSYPTEVGNQPQHF.

This chain joins TRBV27 and TRBJ2-1; 7 nucleotides agree with TRBD1. With 4 bases clipped from V and 0 bases from J, the junction kept 6 bases outside the gene matches. Germline CDR1 and CDR2: MNHEY and SMNVEV (reference sequence). This CDR3 region has 16 residues. The CDR3 sequence is CASSSLTGVSYNEQFF. The CDR3 DNA reads TGTGCCAGCAGTTCCCTAACAGGGGTCTCCTACAATGAGCAGTTCTTC.

The chain links TRBV7-9 to TRBJ2-7; 10 nucleotides match TRBD1. This CDR3 contains 14 residues. Germline assignment: CDR1 SEHNR and CDR2 FQNEAQ (reference sequence). Germline trimming cut 5 bases from V and 5 bases from J; bases unmatched to any gene: 6. The CDR3 DNA sequence: TGTGCCAGCAGCCAGACAGGGGGCCTCGACGAGCAGTACTTC. Translating it yields CASSQTGGLDEQYF. The full variable domain, completed using reference TRBV7-9 and TRBJ2-7, is DTGVSQNPRHKITKRGQNVTFRCDPISEHNRLYWYRQTLGQGPEFLTYFQNEAQLEKSRLLSDRFSAERPKGSFSTLEIQRTEQGDSAMYLCASSQTGGLDEQYFGPGTRLTVT.

The rearrangement joins TRBV7-3 to TRBJ2-7; 7 bases are a match to TRBD1. The CDR3 contains 14 residues. Per the germline V gene, CDR1 is SGHTA and CDR2 is FQGTGA. After removal of 5 bases from V and 2 bases from J, the junction contained 6 bases not matched to a gene. The CDR3 sequence: CASSPRDSAYEQYF. CDR3 DNA: TGTGCCAGCAGCCCGAGGGACAGTGCCTACGAGCAGTACTTC.

The rearrangement links TRBV4-3 to TRBJ2-1, with TRBD2 matching 10 bases. In germline, CDR1 is LGHNA, CDR2 YSLEER. The CDR3 has 16 amino acids. With V trimmed by 2 bases and J by 5 bases, 6 bases remained unmatched. This chain's CDR3 is CASSQILAGVHNEQFF. In nucleotides, the CDR3 is TGCGCCAGCAGCCAAATTCTAGCGGGAGTTCACAATGAGCAGTTCTTC.